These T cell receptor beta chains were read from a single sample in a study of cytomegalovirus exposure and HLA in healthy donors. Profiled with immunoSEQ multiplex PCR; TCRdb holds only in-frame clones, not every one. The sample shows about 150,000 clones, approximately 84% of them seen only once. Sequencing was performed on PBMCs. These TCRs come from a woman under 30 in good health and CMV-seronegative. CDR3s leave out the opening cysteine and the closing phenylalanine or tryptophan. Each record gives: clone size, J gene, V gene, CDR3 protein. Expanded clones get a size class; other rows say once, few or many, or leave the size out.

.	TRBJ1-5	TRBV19	ASSPDSYSNQPQH
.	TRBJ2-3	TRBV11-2	ASSPILTRRETGTQY
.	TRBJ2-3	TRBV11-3	ASSPRQGGDTQY
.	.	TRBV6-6	ASSYDVEQY
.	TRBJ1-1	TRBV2	ASSEWTGGTEAF
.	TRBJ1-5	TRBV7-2	ASSLVRAGRGGPQH
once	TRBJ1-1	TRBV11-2	ASSLSWSSVVAF
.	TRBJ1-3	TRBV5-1	ASSLENLGGNTIY
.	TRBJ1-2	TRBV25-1	ASSGGLYYGYT
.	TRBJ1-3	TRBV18	ASSSSTGAISVNTIY
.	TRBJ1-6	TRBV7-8	ASSSMGAGNSPLH
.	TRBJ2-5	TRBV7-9	ASSSGTGTEIQY
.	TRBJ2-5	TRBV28	ASSRGGLQGKETQY
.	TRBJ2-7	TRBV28	ASSFPGGEQY
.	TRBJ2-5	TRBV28	ASSSGQETQY
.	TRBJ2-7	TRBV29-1	SVTQGGYEQY